This T cell receptor (beta chain) came from a study of cytomegalovirus exposure and HLA in healthy donors. Study overall: A later analysis reported the same platform for the 100 to 150 validation repertoires and the roughly 700 first-cohort repertoires. General observations from the study: A later analysis found first-cohort TCR clusters tended to co-occur in the 95 to 150 validation repertoires. Cytomegalovirus status was reportedly diagnosed by the classifier with high sensitivity and specificity.

V shed 3 bases and J 1 base; nucleotides not matched to a gene: 11. CDR3 size: 17 residues. Germline CDR1 and CDR2: SGHTA and FQGNSA. The table came from immunoSEQ multiplex PCR; TCRdb's copy has only in-frame clones and leaves some out. The sample consists of 70,000 or so clones, around 93% of them appearing once. Worth noting for this clone: What it binds is not known.

This sequence joins TRBV7-2 and TRBJ2-5; 7 bases are a match to TRBD1. The origin of this receptor is a woman aged 18-30 years in good health and CMV-seronegative. Sequenced sample: PBMCs. CDR3 amino acids: CASSLGSGQYLQETQYF. The CDR3 region has the DNA TGTGCCAGCAGCTTGGGATCGGGACAGTATCTCCAAGAGACCCAGTACTTC.